These 4 T cell receptor beta chains were all obtained from the same sample, sequenced in a study of tissue T cells after allogeneic stem cell transplantation (dated by TCRdb to 2022 to 2024). Explained via the paper, the time point label denotes: human tissue collected at research (rapid) autopsy. Libraries were constructed by the immunoSEQ multiplex PCR assay. In its TCRdb copy, this immuneACCESS table keeps in-frame sequences only and misses some clones. Where compared with another copy, unresolved V genes explain less than half of these, and the others have no known cause. The sample table lists about 12,000 clones, around two thirds of them with a count of one. Of the sample, about 15% falls within the top ten clones. Sample: tissue from the right colon, taken at autopsy. The receptors were gathered from a woman aged 18 to 50 with breast cancer.

V usage is TRBV7-2 and J usage is TRBJ2-7, with TRBD2 identical over 7 bases. Germline assignment: CDR1 SGHTA and CDR2 FQGNSA. The CDR3 covers 15 residues. The V and J ends lost 5 bases and 3 bases, in that order; junction bases with no gene match: 10. This CDR3 is CASSPGGGLHYEQYF. In DNA, the CDR3 is TGTGCCAGCAGCCCGGGGGGAGGCCTACACTACGAGCAGTACTTC.

This chain uses TRBV7-2 with TRBJ2-4; the D gene is possibly TRBD2 (5 bases). The CDR3 has 18 residues. Germline loops: CDR1 SGHTA, CDR2 FQGNSA. Trimming pared 3 bases from V and 0 bases from J, leaving 18 bases between. The CDR3 loop is CASSFKTDTSIAKNIQYF. The CDR3 region has the DNA TGTGCCAGCAGCTTTAAAACAGATACTAGTATAGCCAAAAACATTCAGTACTTC.

The CDR3 loop reads CASSMRAGSGYTF. Here the CDR3 DNA reads TGTGCCAGTAGTATGAGGGCAGGGAGCGGCTACACCTTC. The gene calls are TRBV19 and TRBJ1-2; tentative D call: TRBD1 (5 bases). This CDR3 is built from 13 residues. Deletions cut 3 bases from V and 8 bases from J, with 13 bases between. In germline, CDR1 is LNHDA, CDR2 SQIVND (reference sequence).

The chain couples TRBV7-2 to TRBJ1-3; TRBD1 might be the D (6 bases). Trimming stripped 1 base from V and 2 bases from J, with 6 bases between. CDR1 is SGHTA and CDR2 is FQGNSA in the germline V gene. The CDR3 has 14 amino acids. The CDR3 DNA is TGTGCCAGCAGCTTAGGGGGGCCTGGAAACACCATATATTTT. This gives the protein CASSLGGPGNTIYF.